Listed below are T cell receptor beta chains from one sample, sequenced in a study of blood T cell repertoires in COVID-19. This table comes from immunoSEQ multiplex PCR, and its TCRdb copy is limited to in-frame clones, with some not included. The table lists under 200,000 clones, about 89% of them singletons. The sample consisted of peripheral blood. The receptors shown here come from a man in his forties with active or convalescent COVID-19. CDR3s include the opening cysteine and the closing phenylalanine or tryptophan. A D gene is named only where the DNA matches it firmly. Clone size is given for some rows only: seen once, a few or many times, or a class if the clone is expanded.

-	TRBV6-6	-	TRBJ2-7	CASSHQTVYEQYF	TGTGCCAGCAGCCACCAGACTGTCTACGAGCAGTACTTC
few	TRBV6-2/TRBV6-3	-	TRBJ1-1	CASSYSTANTEAFF	TGTGCCAGCAGTTACTCGACAGCGAACACTGAAGCTTTCTTT
-	TRBV5-5	TRBD1	TRBJ1-6	CASSLRTGQGASPLHF	TGTGCCAGCAGCTTGAGGACGGGACAGGGGGCTTCACCCCTCCACTTT
few	TRBV5-1	-	TRBJ2-5	CASSLGNRETQYF	TGCGCCAGCAGCCTCGGGAACCGAGAGACCCAGTACTTC
-	TRBV2	-	TRBJ1-1	CASSEAAGEAFF	TGTGCCAGCAGTGAAGCGGCAGGTGAAGCTTTCTTT
-	TRBV30	-	TRBJ1-6	CAWSRDTIRIGSPLHF	TGTGCCTGGAGTCGAGACACGATCCGGATTGGGTCACCCCTCCACTTT
-	TRBV4-1	TRBD1	TRBJ2-7	CASSQRGQGGYEQYF	TGCGCCAGCAGCCAGCGGGGACAGGGTGGGTACGAGCAGTACTTC
-	TRBV7-9	TRBD1	TRBJ1-6	CASSSTGFDSPLHF	TGTGCCAGCAGCTCGACAGGGTTTGATTCACCCCTCCACTTT
-	TRBV4-3	TRBD1	TRBJ1-2	CASSQGRQGGDTF	TGCGCCAGCAGCCAAGGAAGACAGGGAGGCGACACCTTC
-	TRBV4-1	TRBD2	TRBJ2-1	CASSQVLAGDSNEQFF	TGCGCCAGCAGCCAAGTCCTAGCGGGGGATAGCAATGAGCAGTTCTTC
-	TRBV10-3	-	TRBJ1-2	CAISDPGSSNYGYTF	TGTGCCATCAGTGATCCAGGTTCCTCTAACTATGGCTACACCTTC
-	TRBV19	-	TRBJ1-1	CASSIRSVNTEAFF	TGTGCCAGTAGTATCAGGTCGGTGAACACTGAAGCTTTCTTT
-	TRBV28	TRBD1	TRBJ1-2	CASSFSTGTAYGYTF	TGTGCCAGCAGCTTCTCAACCGGGACAGCCTATGGCTACACCTTC
-	TRBV19	TRBD1	TRBJ1-1	CASSNRQGMNTEAFF	TGTGCCAGTAGTAACCGACAGGGGATGAACACTGAAGCTTTCTTT